A single sample gave rise to the 6 T cell receptor beta chains below, sequenced in a study of T cells in localized non-small cell lung cancer. Measured with immunoSEQ multiplex PCR; TCRdb has only the in-frame clones, and not every one. This table has tens of thousands of clones, 80% to 90% appearing once. The sequences come from peripheral blood, collected before any cancer treatment. These receptors were collected from a man between 40 and 70 years old with stage I squamous cell lung carcinoma.

The J gene is TRBJ1-2, the V gene TRBV5-1; D is unclear. The germline V gene has CDR1 SGHRS and CDR2 YFSETQ. The CDR3 runs to 13 residues. Deletions cut 1 base from V and 6 bases from J, with 10 bases between. The CDR3 DNA reads as TGCGCCAGCAGCTTGTCGGTCTCTAATGGCTACACCTTC. Residues: CASSLSVSNGYTF.

The J gene is TRBJ2-1, the V gene TRBV28; tentatively, D is TRBD1 or TRBD2 (7 bases each). This CDR3 contains 15 residues. Looked up from germline, CDR1 is MDHEN and CDR2 is SYDVKM. The ends were cut back, 0 bases at V and 5 bases at J, with 11 bases in the middle. As DNA, the CDR3 is TGTGCCAGCAGTTTATGGGGGGGGACAGACAATGAGCAGTTCTTC. This sequence encodes CASSLWGGTDNEQFF.

The V and J genes are TRBV6-5 and TRBJ2-5; D remains ambiguous. The CDR3 extends over 12 amino acids. V gave up 6 bases and J gave up 5 bases, with 10 bases separating them. In germline, CDR1 is MNHEY, CDR2 SVGAGI. The DNA for the CDR3 is TGTGCCAGCAGCGGACCTTTGGAGACCCAGTACTTC. Translation gives CASSGPLETQYF.

The rearrangement uses TRBV4-2 and TRBJ2-7; D gene unclear. Trimming removed 2 bases from V and 0 bases from J, with 8 bases in between. Looked up from germline, CDR1 is LGHNA and CDR2 is YNFKEQ. The CDR3 length is 14 residues. The CDR3 loop is CASSQTVYSYEQYF. In nucleotides, the CDR3 is TGTGCCAGCAGCCAAACCGTCTACTCCTACGAGCAGTACTTC.

J is TRBJ2-2 and V is TRBV7-2, with 7 positions matching TRBD2. The CDR3 spans 15 residues. The junction had 4 bases not matched to a gene; V was cut back by 3 bases and J by 3 bases. Germline V lookup: CDR1 SGHTA, CDR2 FQGNSA. In nucleotides, the CDR3 is TGTGCCAGCAGCTTCGGTGGGGGGGACACCGGGGAGCTGTTTTTT. This codes for CASSFGGGDTGELFF.

The chain recombines TRBV5-1 with TRBJ1-4; 9 positions match TRBD1. Trimming removed 4 bases from V and 7 bases from J; junction bases left unmatched: 5. Germline V CDR1 and CDR2: SGHRS, YFSETQ. CDR3 length: 14 amino acids. CDR3 nucleotide sequence: TGCGCCAGCAGCCCAGGGACAGGGTCTGAAAAACTGTTTTTT. Translation gives CASSPGTGSEKLFF.